This note documents a single TCR beta chain sequence. What it binds is unknown. Sorting was done in triplicate for each CD8+ T cell subset (approximately 310,000 cells each). Via 5' RACE with UMI labels, TRB cDNA libraries were prepared. TCRdb reprocessed the 5' RACE reads, keeping one entry per CDR3 protein, no DNA. The sample table sets out 150,000 to 160,000 distinct CDR3 sequences. The sample comes from a study of CXCR3-negative and CXCR3-positive naive CD8 T cells. Overall study results and limits: Comparably high diversity was seen in both naive subsets, and much lower diversity in memory CD8+ cells. Naive cells with CXCR3 showed TRB CDR3s that were more hydrophobic than those in CXCR3-negative naive cells. Memory cells diverged, while naive CXCR3-positive and CXCR3-negative cells had similar TRBV-TRBJ usage.

The receptor comes from a human donor in good health. Some clones in this sample may be carry-over from other donors' samples. Source material: naive CXCR3+ CD8+ T cells from blood. Subset specified: CD45RO-CCR7+CD27+CD95- naive CD8+ T cells expressing CXCR3 (TNR3+).

The CDR3: CASSHPQGGNTEAFF. The chain joins TRBV19 to TRBJ1-1; TCRdb's D call, TRBD1, is unchecked because there is no DNA. This CDR3 contains 15 residues. The germline CDR1 and CDR2 sequences are LNHDA and SQIVND (reference sequence).